This TCR beta chain was recorded in a study of OX40 agonist ivuxolimab in advanced cancers. About the study: The study enrolled dose-escalation patients with hepatocellular carcinoma, melanoma, renal cell or head and neck cancer.

Generated by immunoSEQ multiplex PCR, the TCRdb table keeps only in-frame clones and is missing some. The sample shows some 71,000 clones, just over 85% of them seen only once. The V gene's germline CDR1 is LNHDA and CDR2 SQIVND (reference sequence). The ends lost 4 bases at V and 8 bases at J; junction bases unmatched: 9. CDR3 length equals 16 residues. The chain links TRBV19 to TRBJ2-1, with TRBD1 matching 12 bases. Sequences were derived from CD4+ or CD8+ T cells sorted from blood, sampled in a trial of the OX40 agonist ivuxolimab. This TCR was sampled from an adult with an advanced solid tumor such as melanoma, head and neck, liver or kidney cancer. The CDR3 bases are TGTGCCAGTAGTAGTCACCCGGGACAGGGGGCTGATGAGCAGTTCTTC. Translated, it gives CASSSHPGQGADEQFF.